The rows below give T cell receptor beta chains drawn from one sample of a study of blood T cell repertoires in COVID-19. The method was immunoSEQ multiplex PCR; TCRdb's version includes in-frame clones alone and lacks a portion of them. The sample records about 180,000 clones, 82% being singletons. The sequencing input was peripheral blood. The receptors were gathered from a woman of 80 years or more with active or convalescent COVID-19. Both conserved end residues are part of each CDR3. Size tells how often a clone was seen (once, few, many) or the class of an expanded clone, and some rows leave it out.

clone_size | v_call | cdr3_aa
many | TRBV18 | CASSPLSAGYNTGELFF
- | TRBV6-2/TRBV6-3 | CASSPRGDRYTEAFF
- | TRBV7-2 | CASSQQGNTIYF
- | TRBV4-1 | CASSQDSGLAVPGEQYF
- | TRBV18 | CASRGIRGTEAFF
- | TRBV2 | CASTRYRDSSNYGYTF
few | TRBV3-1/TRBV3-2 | CASSQDPAGEQYF
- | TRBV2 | CASSEGNRGVTYEQYF
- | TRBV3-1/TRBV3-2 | CASSLRDSGSYNEQFF
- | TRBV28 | CASSLPRVPKTQYF
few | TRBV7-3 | CASSLGATNEQFF
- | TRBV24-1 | CATSETGPSSYNEQFF
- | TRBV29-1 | CSVEGQGAGEAFF
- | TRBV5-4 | CASSLWRFTDTQYF
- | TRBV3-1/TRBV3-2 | CASSQGQGAGGNTIYF
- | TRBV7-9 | CASSLDQSYNEQFF
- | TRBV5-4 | CASSQGLAGTTGELFF
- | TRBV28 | CASSFSLKSRDRDWVVDTEAFF
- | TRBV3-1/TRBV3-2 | CASSQVLAGEQFF
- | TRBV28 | CASSRLGQGASGYTF
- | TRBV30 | CAWRNSGSGDTQYF
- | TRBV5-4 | CASSLGLAGALSYNEQFF
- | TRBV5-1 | CASSFPESSYEQYF
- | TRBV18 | CASSPPTAGGEQFF
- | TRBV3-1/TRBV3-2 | CASSSRGGTGELFF
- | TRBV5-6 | CASSLAGQGGYTF
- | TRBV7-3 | CASSLSSQTGEAFF
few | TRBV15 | CATSPRASGPYEQYF
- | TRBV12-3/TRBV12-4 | CASSRGPPPQHF
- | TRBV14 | CASSPRLAASTDTQYF
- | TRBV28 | CASKAGSFYGYTF
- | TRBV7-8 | CASSPGASGSGTDTQYF
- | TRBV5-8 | CASSRYHTEAFF
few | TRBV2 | CASSVGTAKPSSPLHF
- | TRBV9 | CASSSLVGGSPRAGELFF
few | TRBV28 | CASSFPLTGSLASPLHF
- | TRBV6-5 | CASSYSIAGVSYEQYF
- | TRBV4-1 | CASSQPQGVYGYTF
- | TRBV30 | CAWSPVSYEQYF
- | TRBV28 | CASSFPNGGYEQYF
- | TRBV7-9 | CASSSGLALPWLYF
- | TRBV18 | CASSPSTGNEAFF
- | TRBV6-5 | CASSYVQGSTQYF
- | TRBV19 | CASSPRDRVGGYTF
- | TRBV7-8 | CASSLVGLAGGPSDEQFF
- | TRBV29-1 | CSVSRGEEKLFF
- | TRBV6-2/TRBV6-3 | CASSTDWPNTEAFF
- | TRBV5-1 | CASSGPGVPEAFF